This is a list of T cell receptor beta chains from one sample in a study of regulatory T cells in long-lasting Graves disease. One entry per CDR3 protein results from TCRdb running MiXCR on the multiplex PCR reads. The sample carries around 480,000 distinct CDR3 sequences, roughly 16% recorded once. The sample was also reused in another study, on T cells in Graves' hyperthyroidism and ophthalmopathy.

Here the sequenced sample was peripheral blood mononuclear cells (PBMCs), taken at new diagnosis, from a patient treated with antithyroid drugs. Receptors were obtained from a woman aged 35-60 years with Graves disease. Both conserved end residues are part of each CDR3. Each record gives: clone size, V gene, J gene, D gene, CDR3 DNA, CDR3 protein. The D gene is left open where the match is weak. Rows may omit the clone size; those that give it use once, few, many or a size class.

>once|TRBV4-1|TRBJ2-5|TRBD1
TGCGCCAGCAGCCAAGATAGGAAGCGGTCCGGGACAGCTCAAGAGACCCAGTACTTC
CASSQDRKRSGTAQETQYF
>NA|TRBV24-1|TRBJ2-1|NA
TGTGCCACCAGTGCTTCCGTCTCCAACAATGAGCAGTTCTTC
CATSASVSNNEQFF
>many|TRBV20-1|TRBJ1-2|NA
TGCAGTGCTAGAGATTCAGGTTATGGCTACACCTTC
CSARDSGYGYTF
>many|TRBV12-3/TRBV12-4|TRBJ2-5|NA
TGTGCCAGCAGTTTAAAGGGGATAGACGGGGAGACCCAGTACTTC
CASSLKGIDGETQYF
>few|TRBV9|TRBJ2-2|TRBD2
TGTGCCAGCAGCGTAGGGGCACTAGCGGGGTCTACCGGGGAGCTGTTTTTT
CASSVGALAGSTGELFF
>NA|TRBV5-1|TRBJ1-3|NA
TGCGCCAGCAGCTTGGCGTCTGCGAACACCATATATTTT
CASSLASANTIYF
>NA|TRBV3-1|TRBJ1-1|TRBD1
TGTGCCAGCAGCCAAGGTGGGACAGGGACAGGTGAAGCTTTCTTT
CASSQGGTGTGEAFF
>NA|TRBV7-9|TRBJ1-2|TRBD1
TGTGCCAGCAGCTCCGACAGGGGGCGAAGTGGCTACACCTTC
CASSSDRGRSGYTF
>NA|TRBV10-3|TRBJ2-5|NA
TGTGCCATCAGGGGGACCTCGTACCAAGAGACCCAGTACTTC
CAIRGTSYQETQYF
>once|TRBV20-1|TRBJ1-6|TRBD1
TGCAGTGCTAACGGGGAAGAGACAGGGGAAAATTCACCCCTCCACTTT
CSANGEETGENSPLHF
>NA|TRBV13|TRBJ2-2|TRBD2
TGTGCCAGCAGCCCGACTAGCGGGGTCTCCGGGGAGCTGTTTTTT
CASSPTSGVSGELFF
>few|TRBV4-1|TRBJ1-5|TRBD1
TGCGCCAGCAGCCAAGGTGGGGACAGGGAGGCTCAGCCCCAGCATTTT
CASSQGGDREAQPQHF
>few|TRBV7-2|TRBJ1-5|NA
TGTGCCAGCAGCTTAGAAAGGACGAACCTTTATAGCAATCAGCCCCAGCATTTT
CASSLERTNLYSNQPQHF
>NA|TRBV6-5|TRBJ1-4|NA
TGTGCCAGCAGTTACTCAAGGGGGGGCGATGAAAAACTGTTTTTT
CASSYSRGGDEKLFF
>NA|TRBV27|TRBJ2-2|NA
TGTGCCAGCAGTTTTGGAGCCCCCGGGGAGCTGTTTTTT
CASSFGAPGELFF
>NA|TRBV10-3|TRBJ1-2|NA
TGTGCCATCAGTGAGTCCGGACAGAACTATGGCTACACCTTC
CAISESGQNYGYTF
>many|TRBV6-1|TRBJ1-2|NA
TGTGCCAGCAGCCCCCCACCCGCGGGGGGCTACACCTTC
CASSPPPAGGYTF
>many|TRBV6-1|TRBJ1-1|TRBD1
TGTGCCAGCAGTGAAAGGACAGGGGGTATCACTGAAGCTTTCTTT
CASSERTGGITEAFF
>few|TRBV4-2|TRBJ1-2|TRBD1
TGTGCCAGCAGCCAAGGACAGGGGGGGTTCGTTGGCTACACCTTC
CASSQGQGGFVGYTF
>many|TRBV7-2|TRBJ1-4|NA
TGTGCCAGCAGCACGGTGGAGGGCGGGAAACTGTTCTTT
CASSTVEGGKLFF
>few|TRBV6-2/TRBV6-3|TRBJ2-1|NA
TGTGCCAGCAGTCAGAGAGGGGGGACACCCGACAATGAGCAGTTCTTC
CASSQRGGTPDNEQFF
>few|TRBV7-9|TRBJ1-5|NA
TGTGCCAGCAGCACCGTAAGCTCTCAGCCCCAGCATTTT
CASSTVSSQPQHF
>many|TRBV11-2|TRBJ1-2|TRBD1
TGTGCCAGCAGTGGGGAGGGGGCGCTTGGCTACACCTTC
CASSGEGALGYTF
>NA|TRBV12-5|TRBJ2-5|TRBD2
TGTGCTAGTGGACACTCGACTAGCAGAGGAGAGACCCAGTACTTC
CASGHSTSRGETQYF
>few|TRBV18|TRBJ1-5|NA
TGTGCCAGCTCACCGAGCCCGTCCGGGCAGCCCCAGCATTTT
CASSPSPSGQPQHF
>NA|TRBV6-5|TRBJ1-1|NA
TGTGCCAGCAGTTACTCTGGGATGAACACTGAAGCTTTCTTT
CASSYSGMNTEAFF
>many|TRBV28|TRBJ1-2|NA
TGTGCCAGCAGTTTCATGACCGCGCTTGGCTACACCTTC
CASSFMTALGYTF
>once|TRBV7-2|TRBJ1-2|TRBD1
TGTGCCAGCAGCTTAGAAACAGGGGGATCCTCCGCCTATGGCTACACCTTC
CASSLETGGSSAYGYTF
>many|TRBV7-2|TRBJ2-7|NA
TGTGCCAGCAGCCGCCCTGGGAGCAAAGGCTACGAGCAGTACTTC
CASSRPGSKGYEQYF
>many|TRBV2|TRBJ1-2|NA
TGTGCCAGCAGTCAGCCCGGAACGGGGATTACGAGAACGGGCGGCTACACCTTC
CASSQPGTGITRTGGYTF
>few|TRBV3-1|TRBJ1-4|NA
TGTGCCAGCAGCCTGAGAATCCCGGGATCCGGGGAAAAACTGTTTTTT
CASSLRIPGSGEKLFF
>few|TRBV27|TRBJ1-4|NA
TGTGCCAGCAGTGACAGGCTCCTAACTAATGAAAAACTGTTTTTT
CASSDRLLTNEKLFF
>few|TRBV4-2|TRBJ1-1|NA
TGTGCCAGCAGCCGAGAAGGGGGAGCAGCCGGTGAAGCTTTCTTT
CASSREGGAAGEAFF
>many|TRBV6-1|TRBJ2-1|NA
TGTGCCAGCAGTGTCGGGACGCCTCCCGGCAATGAGCAGTTCTTC
CASSVGTPPGNEQFF
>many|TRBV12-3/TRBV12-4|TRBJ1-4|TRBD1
TGTGCCAGCAGTTTGAGGACAGGGGACCAAACAACTAATGAAAAACTGTTTTTT
CASSLRTGDQTTNEKLFF
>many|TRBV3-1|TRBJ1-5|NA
TGTGCCAGCAAGGTAAGGGGCAGCAATCAGCCCCAGCATTTT
CASKVRGSNQPQHF
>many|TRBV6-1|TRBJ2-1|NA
TGTGCCAGCACCCCGGGACGGATGAGCTCCTACAATGAGCAGTTCTTC
CASTPGRMSSYNEQFF
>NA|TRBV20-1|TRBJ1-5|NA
TGCAGTGCTAGGCCCCCAGGCAGGCTCAATCAGCCCCAGCATTTT
CSARPPGRLNQPQHF
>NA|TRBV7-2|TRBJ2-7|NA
TGTGCCAGCAGCTTAGGGGCGGGCGAGCAGCACTTC
CASSLGAGEQHF
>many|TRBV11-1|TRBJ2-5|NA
TGTGCCAGCAGCTCTAGTCTCCTAGGAGGGGAGACCCAGTACTTC
CASSSSLLGGETQYF
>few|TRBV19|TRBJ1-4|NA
TGTGCCAGCTCAGCGGGGCTGGCTAATGAAAAACTGTTTTTT
CASSAGLANEKLFF
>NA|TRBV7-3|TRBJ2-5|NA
TGTGCCAGCAGCCGACAGGACCTAAACCAAGAGACCCAGTACTTC
CASSRQDLNQETQYF
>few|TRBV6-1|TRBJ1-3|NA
TGTGCCAGCAGCACTCCGGGAGACCGCTCTGGAAACACCATATATTTT
CASSTPGDRSGNTIYF
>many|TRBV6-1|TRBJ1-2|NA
TGTGCCAGCAGTGGCGACAGCTATGGCTACACCTTC
CASSGDSYGYTF
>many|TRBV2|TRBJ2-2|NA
TGTGCCAGCACCTTGGGCGGGGCTTCTGCAGGGGAGCTGTTTTTT
CASTLGGASAGELFF